What follows are 15 T cell receptor beta chains derived from one specimen sequenced in a study of blood T cell repertoires in COVID-19. The method was immunoSEQ multiplex PCR; TCRdb's version includes in-frame clones alone and lacks a portion of them. Of about 280,000 clones detected, approximately 88% appear once; the ten largest clones hold 0.94%. The source material was peripheral blood. The receptors here all came from a woman aged 40 to 49 who had recovered from COVID-19.

The rearrangement links TRBV19 to TRBJ2-2, with 7 bases identical to TRBD2. This CDR3 has 20 amino acids. In germline, CDR1 is LNHDA, CDR2 SQIVND (reference sequence). V shed 0 bases and J 0 bases; nucleotides not matched to a gene: 13. The CDR3 protein is CASSIDRNGGRGPNTGELFF. The CDR3 DNA sequence: TGTGCCAGTAGTATAGATAGGAATGGGGGGAGGGGTCCGAACACCGGGGAGCTGTTTTTT.

This chain uses TRBV30 with TRBJ2-1; D is ambiguous. This CDR3 is 12 amino acids long. The germline V and J ends were trimmed by 5 bases and 7 bases, with 12 bases remaining between them. Germline CDR1 and CDR2: GTSNPN and SVGIG (reference sequence). The DNA for the CDR3 is TGTGCCTGGTCCACCCTCGGGAATGAGCAGTTCTTC. Amino acids: CAWSTLGNEQFF.

CDR3 coding DNA: TGTGCCATCCGGGACAGACCCCATACTTCCTATGGCTACACCTTC. Residues: CAIRDRPHTSYGYTF. The chain combines TRBV27 with TRBJ1-2, with 7 bases matching TRBD1. There are 15 residues in the CDR3. The J segment lost 4 bases and the V segment lost 10 bases, leaving 15 bases of the junction unmatched. CDR1 and CDR2 from the germline V gene are MNHEY and SMNVEV (reference sequence).

The rearrangement links TRBV3-1 (or the pseudogene TRBV3-2) to TRBJ1-1; a possible D gene is TRBD1 (5 bases). CDR3 length: 15 amino acids. The germline V and J ends were trimmed by 3 bases and 4 bases, with 15 bases remaining between them. Germline V lookup: CDR1 LGHDT, CDR2 YNNKEL (reference sequence). The CDR3, as DNA: TGTGCCAGCAGCCACACACCGGGGGGTCCCACTGAAGCTTTCTTT. Translated, it gives CASSHTPGGPTEAFF.

The chain links TRBV27 to TRBJ2-5; D ambiguous. The CDR3 loop spans 13 amino acids. Germline loops: CDR1 MNHEY, CDR2 SMNVEV (reference sequence). V shed 6 bases and J shed 4 bases, with 12 bases lying between them. In DNA, the CDR3 is TGTGCCAGCAGGGAGAGTGGCCCAGAGACCCAGTACTTC. This gives the protein CASRESGPETQYF.

The gene calls are TRBV30 and TRBJ1-1, with D hard to call. The CDR3 length is 14 residues. Deletions cut 0 bases from V and 5 bases from J, with 13 bases between. Per germline, CDR1 GTSNPN and CDR2 SVGIG (reference sequence). The CDR3, as DNA: TGTGCCTGGAGTGTACGAGCTGGAGGTACTGAAGCTTTCTTT. Protein sequence: CAWSVRAGGTEAFF. The full variable domain, with the rest looked up from reference TRBV30 and TRBJ1-1, is SQTIHQWPATLVQPVGSPLSLECTVEGTSNPNLYWYRQAAGRGLQLLFYSVGIGQISSEVPQNLSASRPQDRQFILSSKKLLLSDSGFYLCAWSVRAGGTEAFFGQGTRLTVV.

This clone occurred a few times. The chain recombines TRBV3-1 (or the pseudogene TRBV3-2) with TRBJ1-2, with 7 bases that match TRBD1. This CDR3 has 14 amino acids. Germline CDR1 and CDR2: LGHDT and YNNKEL (reference sequence). V gave up 1 base and J gave up 8 bases; unmatched junction bases: 7. The CDR3, as DNA: TGTGCCAGCAGCCAAGCTGACAGGGTCCGGGGCTACACCTTC. Translated, it gives CASSQADRVRGYTF.

The chain is built from TRBV6-1 and TRBJ2-3, with D tentatively TRBD1 (5 bases). Looked up from germline, CDR1 is MNHNS and CDR2 is SASEGT. The CDR3 totals 15 residues. Trimming cost V 1 base and J 1 base, with 9 bases left between them. This CDR3 is CASSEGRQRTDTQYF. DNA of the CDR3: TGTGCCAGCAGTGAAGGGAGACAGCGCACAGATACGCAGTATTTT.

V is TRBV28 and J is TRBJ1-2, with a tentative D call TRBD1 (6 bases). This CDR3 region has 14 residues. Germline V lookup: CDR1 MDHEN, CDR2 SYDVKM. V was trimmed by 2 bases and J by 4 bases, leaving 11 bases between them. CDR3 sequence: CASSLAGAVYGYTF. For the CDR3, the DNA is TGTGCCAGCAGTTTAGCAGGGGCTGTCTATGGCTACACCTTC.

The V and J genes are TRBV19 and TRBJ2-1; a weak D match, TRBD2 (6 bases). Germline CDR1 and CDR2: LNHDA and SQIVND (reference sequence). Trimming cost V 6 bases and J 4 bases, with 16 bases left between them. CDR3 length equals 15 residues. Here the CDR3 DNA reads TGTGCCAGTAGGTTAGCGGTCACGAGGTACAATGAGCAGTTCTTC. As protein: CASRLAVTRYNEQFF. The full variable domain, with the rest looked up from reference TRBV19 and TRBJ2-1, is DGGITQSPKYLFRKEGQNVTLSCEQNLNHDAMYWYRQDPGQGLRLIYYSQIVNDFQKGDIAEGYSVSREKKESFPLTVTSAQKNPTAFYLCASRLAVTRYNEQFFGPGTRLTVL.

This sequence joins TRBV15 and TRBJ2-1, with 12 bases that match TRBD2. J lost 8 bases, V lost 5 bases, and 10 bases had no gene match. Germline CDR1 LNHNV, CDR2 YYDKDF (reference sequence). The CDR3 has 16 residues. Written as DNA, the CDR3 is TGTGCCACCAGCGGCGGACTAGCGGGAAGTCGTGATGAGCAGTTCTTC. It specifies CATSGGLAGSRDEQFF.

The rearrangement uses TRBV6-6 and TRBJ2-5; 16 bases are shared with TRBD2. The V gene end was trimmed by 5 bases and the J gene end by 5 bases; junction bases not matched to a gene: 8. This CDR3 has 17 amino acids. Germline assignment: CDR1 MNHNY and CDR2 SVGAGI (reference sequence). The CDR3, as DNA: TGTGCCAGCAGTCCCGGGACTAGCGGGAGGGCCGGCGAGACCCAGTACTTC. Translation: CASSPGTSGRAGETQYF.

This clone occurred a few times. This rearrangement joins TRBV5-1 to TRBJ1-1, with D perhaps matching TRBD1 (6 bases). The germline V gene has CDR1 SGHRS and CDR2 YFSETQ. Trimming left V 0 bases short and J 0 bases short, with 18 bases between. There are 18 residues in the CDR3. The chain's CDR3 is CASSLDGTRNPMNTEAFF. In DNA form, the CDR3 reads TGCGCCAGCAGCTTGGATGGGACACGCAACCCCATGAACACTGAAGCTTTCTTT.

The chain combines TRBV20-1 with TRBJ2-7; 10 bases align to TRBD2. V gave up 3 bases and J gave up 3 bases; unmatched junction bases: 2. From germline, CDR1 is DFQATT and CDR2 SNEGSKA (reference sequence). CDR3 length: 13 residues. The CDR3 protein is CSASTSGIYEQYF. In nucleotides, the CDR3 is TGCAGTGCTAGTACTAGCGGGATCTACGAGCAGTACTTC.

V usage is TRBV6-5 and J usage is TRBJ1-5; D gene uncertain. The CDR3 contains 15 residues. Trimming cost V 0 bases and J 0 bases, with 6 bases left between them. The germline CDR1 and CDR2 sequences are MNHEY and SVGAGI. CDR3 bases: TGTGCCAGCAGTTACTCGCAGGATAGCAATCAGCCCCAGCATTTT. Translation gives CASSYSQDSNQPQHF.